Shown below are 10 T cell receptor beta chains from a single sample sequenced in a study of blood T cell repertoires in COVID-19. Produced via immunoSEQ multiplex PCR; TCRdb's table is partial and in-frame only. The table records some 140,000 clones, approximately 80% of them present only once. Material: peripheral blood. These receptor sequences come from a woman aged 55 to 70 with COVID-19, enrolled during active disease.

The rearrangement links TRBV29-1 to TRBJ1-1; D perhaps matches TRBD1 (5 bases). The germline gives CDR1 SQVTM, CDR2 ANQGSEA. The V end was cut by 7 bases, the J end by 0 bases, with 9 bases between. The length of the CDR3 is 12 residues. CDR3 in amino acids: CSAGHLNTEAFF. Here the CDR3 DNA reads TGCAGCGCCGGACACCTGAACACTGAAGCTTTCTTT.

The chain couples TRBV5-1 to TRBJ2-5, with 8 bases aligning to TRBD1. The germline V gene encodes CDR1 SGHRS and CDR2 YFSETQ. V dropped 0 bases and J dropped 1; count of bases not matched to a gene: 5. This CDR3 comprises 16 residues. The CDR3 bases are TGCGCCAGCAGCTTGGTGGCAGGGGGCCGCCAAGAGACCCAGTACTTC. It specifies CASSLVAGGRQETQYF.

The chain is built from TRBV12-5 and TRBJ2-3; TRBD2 matches at 8 bases. CDR3 length: 17 residues. The V segment lost 1 base and the J segment 3 bases; nucleotides outside the gene matches: 9. Germline V gene data show CDR1 as LGHNT and CDR2 as FRNRAP. The DNA of the CDR3 is TGTGCTAGTGGTTTGGCTATAGCGGGGACCCTAACAGATACGCAGTATTTT. Translated, it gives CASGLAIAGTLTDTQYF.

The chain employs TRBV5-1 and TRBJ1-1, with 8 bases fitting TRBD1. The junction had 5 bases not matched to a gene; V was cut back by 3 bases and J by 1 base. CDR3 length equals 15 residues. Germline lookup yields CDR1 SGHRS and CDR2 YFSETQ. CDR3 DNA sequence: TGCGCCAGCAGCTGGAGGGACAGGAGGAACACTGAAGCTTTCTTT. Its protein product is CASSWRDRRNTEAFF.

The V gene is TRBV7-9, the J gene TRBJ1-5; weak D call: TRBD1 (5 bases). V was trimmed by 6 bases and J by 1 base, leaving 16 bases between them. This CDR3 has 16 amino acids. Germline-derived CDR1 and CDR2 are SEHNR and FQNEAQ (reference sequence). CDR3 sequence (DNA): TGTGCCAGCAGTAGTGGAAGGGGTGTAAGCAATCAGCCCCAGCATTTT. Its translation is CASSSGRGVSNQPQHF. The whole variable domain, remainder taken from reference TRBV7-9 and TRBJ1-5, is DTGVSQNPRHKITKRGQNVTFRCDPISEHNRLYWYRQTLGQGPEFLTYFQNEAQLEKSRLLSDRFSAERPKGSFSTLEIQRTEQGDSAMYLCASSSGRGVSNQPQHFGDGTRLSIL.

This clone was found once. The chain is built from TRBV5-4 and TRBJ1-2, with a weak D call TRBD1 (6 bases). The CDR3 is 15 amino acids. Germline V lookup: CDR1 SGHNT, CDR2 YYREEE (reference sequence). V dropped 5 bases and J dropped 4 bases, with 18 bases sitting between them. Written as DNA, the CDR3 is TGTGCCAGCAGGCCCAAGGGGGGGCGTACCTATGGCTACACCTTC. It yields the protein CASRPKGGRTYGYTF.

This clone has just a few counts. V is TRBV19 and J is TRBJ1-5; D gene uncertain. The V gene lost 5 bases and the J gene lost 0 bases, with 5 bases spanning the gap. Germline CDR1 and CDR2: LNHDA and SQIVND (reference sequence). CDR3 length: 13 residues. This chain's CDR3 is CASSPHSNQPQHF. The DNA for the CDR3 is TGTGCCAGTAGTCCACATAGCAATCAGCCCCAGCATTTT.

The chain recombines TRBV19 with TRBJ2-3, with 8 bases that match TRBD2. In germline, CDR1 is LNHDA, CDR2 SQIVND (reference sequence). V lost 7 bases to trimming and J lost 2 bases; unmatched junction nucleotides: 14. CDR3 length equals 17 residues. CDR3 residues: CASTSRSGGGTTDTQYF. The CDR3 DNA follows: TGTGCCAGTACCTCACGATCCGGCGGGGGGACCACAGATACGCAGTATTTT.

As for this clone: One end of the junction is discordant with germline, which a read error may explain. V usage is TRBV7-7 and J usage is TRBJ2-5, with TRBD2 matching over 14 bases. The CDR3 spans 17 residues. The germline CDR1 and CDR2 sequences are SSHAT and FNYEAQ (reference sequence). CDR3 sequence reads: CASSQRLAGGPQETQYF. The CDR3 nucleotides are TGTGCTAGCAGCCAAAGACTAGCGGGAGGGCCCCAGGAGACCCAGTACTTC.

This clone was picked up a small number of times. This chain connects TRBV5-1 to TRBJ1-2; 8 nucleotides align to TRBD1. CDR1 is SGHRS and CDR2 is YFSETQ in the germline V gene. J was trimmed by 2 bases and V by 9 bases; bases with no gene match: 3. The length of the CDR3 is 12 residues. The CDR3 nucleotides read TGCGCCACCGGGACAGGCAACTATGGCTACACCTTC. It codes for CATGTGNYGYTF.